Listed below are T cell receptor beta chains from one sample, sequenced in a study of long-term antiretroviral therapy in people with HIV. Repertoires were generated with immunoSEQ multiplex PCR, while TCRdb's copy carries only in-frame clones and drops some. The repertoire consists of approximately 31,000 clones, with approximately 84% occurring once and the leading ten covering 8% to 10%. Sequences were derived from unsorted PBMCs, sampled 3.1 years after starting antiretroviral therapy. These receptors originate from a woman in her 50s with HIV. CDR3s include the opening cysteine and the closing phenylalanine or tryptophan. A D gene is named only where the DNA matches it firmly. The size field is filled for only some rows; it gives once, few, many or a size class.

j_call d_call clone_size v_call cdr3_nt cdr3_aa
TRBJ1-5 NA NA TRBV2 TGTGCCAGCAGTGTAATCGGCACTTCTAGCAATCAGCCCCAGCATTTT CASSVIGTSSNQPQHF
TRBJ1-6 NA few TRBV7-9 TGTGCCAGCAGCTTAGAGGGGTTTAATTCACCCCTCCACTTT CASSLEGFNSPLHF
TRBJ1-2 NA NA TRBV7-8 TGTGCCAGCAGCTTAGTGCTGGGAGGGGTGCGGGAAGGCTACACCTTC CASSLVLGGVREGYTF
TRBJ1-2 NA few TRBV2 TGTGCCAGCAGCTCCCTATTGGGGGCCGGCTACACCTTC CASSSLLGAGYTF
TRBJ1-2 NA NA TRBV27 TGTGCCAGCAGTTTATCGAGGTCGGGGACCAACTATGGCTACACCTTC CASSLSRSGTNYGYTF
TRBJ2-2 TRBD1 few TRBV4-2 TGTGCCAGCAGCCAAGGGGGACAGGGGAGGCCCACCGGGGAGCTGTTTTTT CASSQGGQGRPTGELFF
TRBJ1-6 TRBD1 few TRBV18 TGTGCCAGCTCATGGGGACAGGGCAATTCACCCCTCCACTTT CASSWGQGNSPLHF
TRBJ2-2 TRBD2 NA TRBV6-1 TGTGCCAGCAGTGAACGTAGCGGGGACCAGGGGGGGGAGCTGTTTTTT CASSERSGDQGGELFF
TRBJ1-1 NA NA TRBV27 TGTGCCAGCAGTTTAACGCGGACCAGATCAAACACTGAAGCTTTCTTT CASSLTRTRSNTEAFF
TRBJ2-2 NA NA TRBV30 TGTGCCTGGACCGAGGCCGGGTACACCGGGGAGCTGTTTTTT CAWTEAGYTGELFF
TRBJ1-6 NA NA TRBV6-5 TGTGCCAGCAGTTACAGGGATTCACCCCTCCACTTT CASSYRDSPLHF
TRBJ1-2 NA NA TRBV28 TGTGCCAGCAGTTCGCACTCAGGGGTGGGCTATGGCTACACCTTC CASSSHSGVGYGYTF
TRBJ1-6 NA NA TRBV27 TGTGCCAGCGCAGCCTCCTATAATTCACCCCTCCACTTT CASAASYNSPLHF
TRBJ2-1 TRBD2 once TRBV5-1 TGCGCCAGCAGCAGCGGGGGGGCCAATGAGCAGTTCTTC CASSSGGANEQFF
TRBJ1-5 NA NA TRBV6-1 TGTGCCAGCAGTGAATACGCAAGGGCCAGGGGACTGCCCCAGCATTTT CASSEYARARGLPQHF
TRBJ1-1 NA once TRBV19 TGTGCCAGTAGTATAGGGGCCACGAACACTGAAGCTTTCTTT CASSIGATNTEAFF
TRBJ2-7 TRBD2 NA TRBV18 TGTGCCAGCTCACCCGTACTAGCGGGGGACTACGAGCAGTACTTC CASSPVLAGDYEQYF
TRBJ2-5 NA NA TRBV5-6 TGTGCCAGCAGTGACGAGTTTCATTGGGAGACCCAGTACTTC CASSDEFHWETQYF
TRBJ1-2 NA few TRBV6-6 TGTGCCAGCTGGGCAGGGGATGGCTACACCTTC CASWAGDGYTF
TRBJ1-1 NA few TRBV6-5 TGTGCCAGCAGACGACCGATTCCAGACACTGAAGCTTTCTTT CASRRPIPDTEAFF
TRBJ2-5 NA NA TRBV6-4 TGTGCCAGCAGTGATGGGGCGACCCAGTACTTC CASSDGATQYF
TRBJ2-7 NA NA TRBV4-1 TGCGCCAGCAGCCAACCCGACCGTTTTTACGAGCAGTACTTC CASSQPDRFYEQYF
TRBJ2-3 NA NA TRBV18 TGTGCCAGCTCACTCTTGGGGCTTCATACGCAGTATTTT CASSLLGLHTQYF
TRBJ1-1 TRBD1 NA TRBV2 TGTGCCAGCAGTGACAGGGGGCTCGGGAACACTGAAGCTTTCTTT CASSDRGLGNTEAFF
TRBJ1-4 NA NA TRBV5-5 TGTGCCAGCAGCCCGATCCCCATTAATGAAAAACTGTTTTTT CASSPIPINEKLFF
TRBJ1-2 NA NA TRBV4-1 TGCGCCAGCAGCCAAGAGGGGCAGACATACTATGGCTACACCTTC CASSQEGQTYYGYTF
TRBJ2-1 NA once TRBV15 TGTGCCACCAGCAGGCAGACAGATAATGAGCAGTTCTTC CATSRQTDNEQFF
TRBJ1-2 NA NA TRBV10-3 TGTGCCATCAGTGGAGGCGACGGCTACACCTTC CAISGGDGYTF
TRBJ1-2 TRBD1 few TRBV9 TGTGCCAGCAGCGCTGGGGACAGGGGAGGTGGCTACACCTTC CASSAGDRGGGYTF
TRBJ1-2 TRBD1 NA TRBV5-6 TGTGCCAGCCGCCCAGGGGGCCCCTATGGCTACACCTTC CASRPGGPYGYTF
TRBJ1-2 NA NA TRBV18 TGTGCCAGCTCACCAAGCGGGGCCCGGCCTAACTATGGCTACACCTTC CASSPSGARPNYGYTF
TRBJ2-2 NA NA TRBV6-5 TGTGCCAGCACTAGGGACACCGGGGAGCTGTTTTTT CASTRDTGELFF
TRBJ2-3 TRBD1 once TRBV12-5 TGTGCTAGTGGTTCCCTCCGGCAGGGGGTAATCCCGGCTAGCACAGATACGCAGTATTTT CASGSLRQGVIPASTDTQYF
TRBJ1-6 TRBD1 NA TRBV5-5 TGTGCCAGCAGTCAACCCGACAGGGCTATTAATTCACCCCTCCACTTT CASSQPDRAINSPLHF
TRBJ2-7 TRBD2 NA TRBV28 TGTGCCAGCAGTTTGTGGGACTACGGGTACGAGCAGTACTTC CASSLWDYGYEQYF
TRBJ2-5 TRBD1 once TRBV19 TGTGCCAGTAGTAGGCCAGGGGGTGCAAGCCAAGAGACCCAGTACTTC CASSRPGGASQETQYF
TRBJ1-6 TRBD1 NA TRBV4-2 TGTGCCAGCAGCCAAGAAGCAGGGACAGGGGTTCCACCCCTCCACTTT CASSQEAGTGVPPLHF
TRBJ1-6 TRBD1 NA TRBV10-2 TGCGCCAGCAGAGCAGGGGGCGAGGCCTATAATTCACCCCTCCACTTT CASRAGGEAYNSPLHF